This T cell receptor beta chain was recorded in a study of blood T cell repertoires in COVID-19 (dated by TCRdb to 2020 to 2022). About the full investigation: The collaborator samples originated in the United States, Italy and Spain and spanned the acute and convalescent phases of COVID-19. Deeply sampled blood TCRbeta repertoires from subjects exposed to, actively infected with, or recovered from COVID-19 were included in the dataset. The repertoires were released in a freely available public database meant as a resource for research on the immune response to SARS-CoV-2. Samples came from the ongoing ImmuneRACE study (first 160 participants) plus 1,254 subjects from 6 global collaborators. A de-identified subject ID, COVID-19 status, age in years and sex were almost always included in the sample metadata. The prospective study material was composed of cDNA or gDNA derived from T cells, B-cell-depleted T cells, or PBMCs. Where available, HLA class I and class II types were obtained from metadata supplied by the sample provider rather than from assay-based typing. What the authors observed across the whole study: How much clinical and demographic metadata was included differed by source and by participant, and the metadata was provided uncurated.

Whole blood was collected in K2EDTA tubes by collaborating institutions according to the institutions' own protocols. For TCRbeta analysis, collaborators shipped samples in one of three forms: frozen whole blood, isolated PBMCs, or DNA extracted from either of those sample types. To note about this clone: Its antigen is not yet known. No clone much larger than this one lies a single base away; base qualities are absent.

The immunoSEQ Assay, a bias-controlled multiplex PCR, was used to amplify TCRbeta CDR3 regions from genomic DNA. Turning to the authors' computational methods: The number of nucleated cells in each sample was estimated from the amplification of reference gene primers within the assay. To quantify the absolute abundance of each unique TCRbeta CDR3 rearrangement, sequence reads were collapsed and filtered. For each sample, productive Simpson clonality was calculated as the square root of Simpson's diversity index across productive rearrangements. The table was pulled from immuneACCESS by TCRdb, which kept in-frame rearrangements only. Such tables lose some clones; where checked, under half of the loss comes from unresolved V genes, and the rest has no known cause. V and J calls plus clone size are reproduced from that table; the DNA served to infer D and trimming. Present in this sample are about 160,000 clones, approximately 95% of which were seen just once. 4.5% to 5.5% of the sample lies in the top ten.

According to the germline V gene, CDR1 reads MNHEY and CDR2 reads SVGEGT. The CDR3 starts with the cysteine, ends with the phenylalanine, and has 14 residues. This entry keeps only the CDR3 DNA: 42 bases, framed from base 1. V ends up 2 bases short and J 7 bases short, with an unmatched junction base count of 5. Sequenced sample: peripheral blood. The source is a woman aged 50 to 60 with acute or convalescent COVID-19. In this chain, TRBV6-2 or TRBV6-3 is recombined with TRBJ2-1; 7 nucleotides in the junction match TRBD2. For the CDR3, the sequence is CASSYAGTTNEQFF. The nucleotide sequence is TGTGCCAGCAGTTACGCCGGGACTACGAATGAGCAGTTCTTC.